This TCR beta chain comes out of a study of shared T cell receptors in the human thymus. The CDR3 spans 14 residues. Per germline, CDR1 MDHEN and CDR2 SYDVKM. V shed 8 bases and J 4 bases; nucleotides not matched to a gene: 6. Some clones are missing from TCRdb's copy, which holds only in-frame ones; the method was immunoSEQ multiplex PCR. The sample carries some 720,000 clones, roughly 90% recorded once. The same specimen was also included in a second study, on human thymus T cells. Per that study: Related research examined unrelated individuals and reported that their thymic repertoires overlapped highly.

The clonotype comes from a boy younger than two with a congenital heart defect. This rearrangement joins TRBV28 to TRBJ2-2; the match to TRBD2 covers 8 bases. The sample was thymocytes. This CDR3 is CASFGGAGTGELFF. The CDR3 DNA reads TGTGCCAGCTTCGGGGGGGCCGGCACCGGGGAGCTGTTTTTT.